This TCR beta chain appears in the sequencing data of a study of T cells in Graves' hyperthyroidism and ophthalmopathy. This CDR3 comprises 13 residues. CDR1 SGHRS and CDR2 YFSETQ come from the germline V gene. RNA transcripts gave rise to amplified TCR beta CDR3 regions. HTBI primers drove first-round RT-PCR of the TCR CDR3. TCRdb processed the multiplex PCR reads anew with MiXCR; each CDR3 protein has one entry. Altogether more than 550,000 distinct CDR3 sequences are present, roughly 17% being singletons, with the ten largest covering 15% to 19%. This clonotype has more than one count but fewer than ten. A read error may account for a junction end that differs from germline.

This TCR was sampled from a man aged 50 to 60 with Graves' hyperthyroidism. V gene TRBV5-1 combines with J gene TRBJ2-7; perhaps TRBD2 as D (6 bases). The sequencing input was blood. In nucleotides, the CDR3 is TGCGCCAGCAGCTTCCGGGGGAACTACGGGCAGTACTTC. Translation gives CASSFRGNYGQYF.